The source of this T cell receptor (beta chain) is a study of T-cell memory formation after mild COVID-19. CDR3 length: 13 amino acids. The V and J ends lost 5 bases and 0 bases respectively, with 7 bases between them. Germline V CDR1 and CDR2: SQVTM, ANQGSEA. TCRdb analysed the 5' RACE reads with MiXCR anew, one entry per CDR3 protein. The data show approximately 150,000 distinct CDR3 sequences, roughly 15% seen once. General study findings and limits: Second-wave clones peaking on day 37 lacked confirmed SARS-CoV-2 specificity. Some SARS-CoV-2-responding clones were already detected in memory before infection. Chiefly within CM and EM were the contracting CD4+ clones; CD8+ ones were within EMRA.

Comment on this clonotype: Antigen specificity is unknown.

The sample comprised PBMCs or a T cell subset sorted from them (not recorded which). The TCR sequence derives from an adult woman who had mild COVID-19 (a few samples of this study predate the infection). Cell type and time point are not known. The chain recombines TRBV29-1 with TRBJ2-2; D is unclear. DNA for the CDR3: TGCAGCGTTTCGCCTGCGAACACCGGGGAGCTGTTTTTT. Amino acids: CSVSPANTGELFF.